This T cell receptor (beta chain) was identified in a study of blood T cell repertoires in COVID-19. Study-level information: From T cells, B-cell-depleted T cells, or PBMCs came the material, which was cDNA or gDNA.

CDR3 length: 12 amino acids. Germline V gene sequence: CDR1 SGHAT, CDR2 FQDESV (reference sequence). V was shortened by 3 bases and J by 5 bases, with 8 bases between the two germline ends. Repertoires were generated with immunoSEQ multiplex PCR, while TCRdb's copy carries only in-frame clones and drops some. The table shows some 33,000 clones, with 85% to 90% occurring only once. The TCR was taken from a human donor in a cohort sampled during active COVID-19. The material sequenced was peripheral blood. This chain joins TRBV11-1 and TRBJ2-7; a weak D match, TRBD1 (6 bases). The CDR3 loop is CASSLGANEQYF. In DNA form, the CDR3 reads TGTGCCAGCAGCTTGGGGGCAAACGAGCAGTACTTC.